Below are 3 T cell receptor beta chains sequenced from a single sample in a study of OX40 agonist ivuxolimab in advanced cancers. TCRdb's copy holds only in-frame clones and misses some; the assay was immunoSEQ multiplex PCR. Here the sample spans roughly 77,000 clones, around 92% being singletons. Here the sequenced sample was CD4+ or CD8+ T cells sorted from blood, taken in a trial of the OX40 agonist ivuxolimab. These receptors were obtained from an adult with an advanced solid tumor such as melanoma, head and neck, liver or kidney cancer.

This clone was seen just once. This sequence joins TRBV5-6 and TRBJ1-2; no clear D gene. This CDR3 spans 14 amino acids. Trimming took off 6 bases at V and 4 bases at J, with 16 bases between the two ends. CDR1 SGHDT and CDR2 YYEEEE come from the germline V gene. CDR3 in DNA: TGTGCCAGCACCTACGAGGGTCGTGTCTATGGCTACACCTTC. Translating gives CASTYEGRVYGYTF.

This rearrangement joins TRBV7-3 to TRBJ2-1; perhaps D is TRBD1 or TRBD2 (5 bases each). V was cut by 5 bases and J by 2 bases, with 13 bases left in between. From germline, CDR1 is SGHTA and CDR2 FQGTGA. The CDR3 consists of 15 residues. CDR3 amino acids: CASSITGTAYNEQFF. The CDR3 region has the DNA TGTGCCAGCAGCATCACCGGGACGGCCTACAATGAGCAGTTCTTC.

The chain joins TRBV19 to TRBJ2-3, with TRBD1 identical over 7 bases. The trim removed 5 bases at V and 0 bases at J, leaving 8 bases unmatched. The V gene's germline CDR1 is LNHDA and CDR2 SQIVND (reference sequence). The CDR3 sequence is 16 residues long. The CDR3 here is CASSPQRDSSTDTQYF. CDR3 bases: TGTGCCAGTAGTCCCCAAAGGGACAGTAGCACAGATACGCAGTATTTT. Full variable domain (remainder filled in from reference TRBV19 and TRBJ2-3): DGGITQSPKYLFRKEGQNVTLSCEQNLNHDAMYWYRQDPGQGLRLIYYSQIVNDFQKGDIAEGYSVSREKKESFPLTVTSAQKNPTAFYLCASSPQRDSSTDTQYFGPGTRLTVL.